These 6 T cell receptor beta chains originate from one sample sequenced in a study of regulatory T cells in long-lasting Graves disease. Assembly of TCR beta libraries relied on iRepertoire HTBI primers together with Arm-PCR of CDR3 regions. TCRdb reanalysed the multiplex PCR reads using MiXCR and keeps one entry per CDR3 protein. This sample yields around 500,000 distinct CDR3 sequences, of which around an eighth are seen a single time; approximately 9.3% belongs to the top ten. Time point indicated: newly diagnosed GD, antithyroid drugs for less than 3 months. Generation of the TCR library employed RNA extracted from PBMCs. The sample was also linked to a second study, of T cells in Graves' hyperthyroidism and ophthalmopathy.

The sample was peripheral blood mononuclear cells (PBMCs), taken at new diagnosis, from a patient treated with antithyroid drugs. These receptors were collected from a man between 25 and 39 years old with Graves disease.

This clonotype was picked up a small number of times. This sequence joins TRBV7-9 and TRBJ1-5; D not certain. V lost 4 bases and J lost 1, with 8 bases in between. The CDR3 is 14 amino acids. From germline, CDR1 is SEHNR and CDR2 FQNEAQ (reference sequence). The CDR3 DNA follows: TGTGCCAGCAGCTCAGGCAGAAGCAATCAGCCCCAGCATTTT. Protein sequence: CASSSGRSNQPQHF.

This rearrangement joins TRBV13 to TRBJ1-2; D call uncertain. With 5 bases removed from V and 8 bases from J, the gap between germline ends came to 9 bases. Germline loops: CDR1 PRHDT, CDR2 FYEKMQ (reference sequence). CDR3 length equals 11 residues. In nucleotides, the CDR3 is TGTGCCAGCAGCGCAGAAAACGGCTACACCTTC. It translates to CASSAENGYTF.

This clonotype was counted a few times. This chain links TRBV20-1 with TRBJ2-1; the D is unclear. This CDR3 comprises 16 residues. The germline gives CDR1 DFQATT, CDR2 SNEGSKA (reference sequence). The germline V and J ends were trimmed by 0 bases and 0 bases, with 12 bases remaining between them. The CDR3 sequence is CSARESGPSSYNEQFF. DNA of the CDR3: TGCAGTGCTAGAGAGTCCGGGCCCAGCTCCTACAATGAGCAGTTCTTC.

A note on this clonotype: Germline and junction disagree at one end, which may indicate a read error. This rearrangement joins TRBV2 to TRBJ2-5, with a tentative D call TRBD2 (6 bases). Germline assignment: CDR1 SNHLY and CDR2 FYNNEI. The CDR3 runs to 14 residues. The CDR3 nucleotides read TGTGCCAGCAGCAGCGGCGCGGGGCAAGGGACCCAGTACTTC. It codes for CASSSGAGQGTQYF.

In its sample, this clonotype was seen many times. The gene calls are TRBV18 and TRBJ1-1, with D possibly being TRBD1 (5 bases). Trimming shortened V by 8 bases and J by 1 base, and 14 bases separated the two germline ends. This CDR3 contains 14 residues. Germline loops: CDR1 KGHSH, CDR2 LQKENI. The CDR3 DNA reads TGTGCCAGCCGTAGGGGTCAGGGGAACACTGAAGCTTTCTTT. Its translation is CASRRGQGNTEAFF.

This clonotype was seen a single time. This may be a read error: a much more frequent sequence differs by one nucleotide. The chain employs TRBV7-3 and TRBJ2-1, with D tentatively TRBD1 (6 bases). Trimming cost V 4 bases and J 4 bases, with 11 bases left between them. From germline, CDR1 is SGHTA and CDR2 FQGTGA. This CDR3 contains 14 residues. Written as DNA, the CDR3 is TGTGCCAGCAGCTCAGAGGACAGATACAATGAGCAGTTCTTC. Translated, it gives CASSSEDRYNEQFF. Together with reference TRBV7-3 and TRBJ2-1, the CDR3 gives the full variable domain: GAGVSQTPSNKVTEKGKYVELRCDPISGHTALYWYRQSLGQGPEFLIYFQGTGAADDSGLPNDRFFAVRPEGSVSTLKIQRTERGDSAVYLCASSSEDRYNEQFFGPGTRLTVL.